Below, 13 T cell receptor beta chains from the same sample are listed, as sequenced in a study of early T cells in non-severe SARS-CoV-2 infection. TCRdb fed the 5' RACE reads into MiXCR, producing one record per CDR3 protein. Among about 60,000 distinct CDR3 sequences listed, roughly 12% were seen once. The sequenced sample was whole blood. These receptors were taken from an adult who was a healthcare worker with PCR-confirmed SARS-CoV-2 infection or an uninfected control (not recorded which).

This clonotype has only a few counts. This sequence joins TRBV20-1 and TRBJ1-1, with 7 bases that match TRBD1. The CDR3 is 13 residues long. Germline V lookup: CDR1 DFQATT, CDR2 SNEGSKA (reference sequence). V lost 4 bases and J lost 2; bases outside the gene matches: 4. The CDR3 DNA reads TGCAGTGCTACTCAGGGGGTCAACACTGAAGCTTTCTTT. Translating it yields CSATQGVNTEAFF.

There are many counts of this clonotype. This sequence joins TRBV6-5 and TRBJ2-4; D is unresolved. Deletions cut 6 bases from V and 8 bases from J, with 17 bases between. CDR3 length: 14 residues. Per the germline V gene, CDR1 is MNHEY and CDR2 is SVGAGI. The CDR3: CASSRNSVLDIQYF. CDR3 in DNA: TGTGCCAGCAGCCGCAACAGCGTGTTGGACATTCAGTACTTC.

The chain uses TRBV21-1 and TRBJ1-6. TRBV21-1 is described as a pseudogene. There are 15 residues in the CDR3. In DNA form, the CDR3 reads TGTGCCAGCAGCAAAATATCGACTAATAATTCACCCCTCCACTTT. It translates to CASSKISTNNSPLHF.

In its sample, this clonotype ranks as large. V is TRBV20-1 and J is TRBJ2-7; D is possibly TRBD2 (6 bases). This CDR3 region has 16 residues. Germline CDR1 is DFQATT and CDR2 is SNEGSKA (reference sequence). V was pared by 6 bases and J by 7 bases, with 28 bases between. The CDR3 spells CSAAPSGTPVPLEQYF. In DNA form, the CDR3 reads TGCAGTGCCGCCCCCTCCGGGACTCCCGTGCCGCTGGAGCAGTACTTC.

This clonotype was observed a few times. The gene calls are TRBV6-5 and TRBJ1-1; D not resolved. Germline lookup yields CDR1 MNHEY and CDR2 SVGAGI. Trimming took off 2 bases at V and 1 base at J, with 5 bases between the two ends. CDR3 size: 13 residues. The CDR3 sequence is CASSYHRNTEAFF. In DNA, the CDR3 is TGTGCCAGCAGTTACCACAGGAACACTGAAGCTTTCTTT.

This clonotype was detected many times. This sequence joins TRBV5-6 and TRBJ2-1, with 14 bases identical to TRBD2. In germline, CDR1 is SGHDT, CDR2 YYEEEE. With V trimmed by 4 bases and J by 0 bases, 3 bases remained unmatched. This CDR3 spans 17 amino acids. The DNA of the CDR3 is TGTGCCAGCAGCGGGGGACTAGCGGGAGACTCCTACAATGAGCAGTTCTTC. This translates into CASSGGLAGDSYNEQFF.

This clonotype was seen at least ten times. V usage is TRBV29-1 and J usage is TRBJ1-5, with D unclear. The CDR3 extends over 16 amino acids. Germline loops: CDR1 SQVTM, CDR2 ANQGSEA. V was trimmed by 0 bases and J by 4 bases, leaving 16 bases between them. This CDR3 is CSVEEGLGFRNQPQHF. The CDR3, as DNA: TGCAGCGTTGAAGAGGGGTTGGGGTTTAGGAATCAGCCCCAGCATTTT.

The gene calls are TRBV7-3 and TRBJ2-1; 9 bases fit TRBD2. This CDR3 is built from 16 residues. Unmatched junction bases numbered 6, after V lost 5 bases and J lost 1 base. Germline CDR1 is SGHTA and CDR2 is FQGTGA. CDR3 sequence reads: CASSLSGSLSYNEQFF. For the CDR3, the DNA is TGTGCCAGCAGCCTTAGCGGGAGTTTATCCTACAATGAGCAGTTCTTC.

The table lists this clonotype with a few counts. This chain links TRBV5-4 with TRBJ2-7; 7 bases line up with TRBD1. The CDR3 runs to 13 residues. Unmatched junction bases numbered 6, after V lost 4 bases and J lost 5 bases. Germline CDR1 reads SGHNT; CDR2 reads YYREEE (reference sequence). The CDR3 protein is CASSQDRNDEQYF. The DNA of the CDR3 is TGTGCCAGCAGCCAGGACAGGAACGACGAGCAGTACTTC.

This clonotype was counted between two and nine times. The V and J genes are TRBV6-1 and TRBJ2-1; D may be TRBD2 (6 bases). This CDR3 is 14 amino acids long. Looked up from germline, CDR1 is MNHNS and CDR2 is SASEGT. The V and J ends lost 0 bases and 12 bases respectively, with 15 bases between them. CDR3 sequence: CASSEAVPSAGQFF. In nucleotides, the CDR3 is TGTGCCAGCAGTGAAGCCGTCCCCTCAGCGGGGCAGTTCTTC.

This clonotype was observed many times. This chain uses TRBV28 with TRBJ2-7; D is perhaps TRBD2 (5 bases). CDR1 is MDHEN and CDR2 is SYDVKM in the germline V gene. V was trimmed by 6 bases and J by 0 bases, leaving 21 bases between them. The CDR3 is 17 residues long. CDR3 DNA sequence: TGTGCCAGCAGCGCTGTAGGAGGTAGCGCGCTCTCCTACGAGCAGTACTTC. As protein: CASSAVGGSALSYEQYF.

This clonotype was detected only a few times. The CDR3 nucleotides read TGTGCCACCAGTGACTACTCCGAAGCTTTCTTT. Residues: CATSDYSEAFF. The rearrangement links TRBV24-1 to TRBJ1-1; D unresolved. V shed 4 bases and J shed 8 bases, with 7 bases lying between them. CDR3 size: 11 residues. Germline-derived CDR1 and CDR2 are KGHDR and SFDVKD.

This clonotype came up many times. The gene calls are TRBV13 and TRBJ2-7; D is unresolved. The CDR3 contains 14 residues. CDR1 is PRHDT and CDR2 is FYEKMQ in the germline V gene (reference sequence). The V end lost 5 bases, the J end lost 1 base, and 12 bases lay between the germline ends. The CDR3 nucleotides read TGTGCCAGCAGCCACGAATCGGATTCCTACGAGCAGTACTTC. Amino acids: CASSHESDSYEQYF. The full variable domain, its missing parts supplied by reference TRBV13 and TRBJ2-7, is AAGVIQSPRHLIKEKRETATLKCYPIPRHDTVYWYQQGPGQDPQFLISFYEKMQSDKGSIPDRFSAQQFSDYHSELNMSSLELGDSALYFCASSHESDSYEQYFGPGTRLTVT.